The 14 T cell receptor beta chains below were found in one sample sequenced in a study of tissue T cells after allogeneic stem cell transplantation. Here immunoSEQ multiplex PCR was the method, and the copy in TCRdb shows in-frame clones only, minus some. Of 8,000 to 10,000 clones in the sample, roughly a third were seen once. Time point defined: mouse harvest day 14 after allogeneic transplant. The graft held 10^6 splenic CD5+ T cells and 10^7 T-cell-depleted bone marrow cells. The material sequenced was skin. The receptors here all came from a female BALB/c mouse given C57BL/6 T cells with graft-versus-host disease after an allogeneic hematopoietic cell transplant.

This clone has just one count. Genes and germline are mouse. CDR3 sequence: CASSLWTGSNTEVFF. The covered CDR3 bases are TGTGCCAGCAGTCTCTGGACAGGCTCAAACACAGAAGTCTTC. The V gene is TRBV26, the J gene TRBJ1-1; 7 bases map to TRBD1. The CDR3 goes on 1 residue after the read ends, and that part is filled in from the germline J gene. Germline-derived CDR1 and CDR2 are KGHPV and FQNQEV (reference sequence). V dropped 3 bases and J dropped 0; count of bases not matched to a gene: 4. The CDR3 has 15 amino acids.

A remark on this clone: Gene names refer to mouse genes. Read data end 1 residue before the CDR3 end; the end is taken from the germline J gene. The chain combines TRBV26 with TRBJ1-6; D is undetermined. TRBJ1-6 is labeled an ORF, and its function is uncertain. This CDR3 has 13 residues. V lost 3 bases to trimming and J lost 4 bases, with 4 bases between them. Germline V gene sequence: CDR1 KGHPV, CDR2 FQNQEV (reference sequence). The CDR3 DNA, read in part, is TGTGCCAGCAGTCTACAGTATAATTCGCCCCTCTAC. This encodes CASSLQYNSPLY. The entire CDR3 sequence reads CASSLQYNSPLYF.

A remark on this clone: Gene names refer to mouse genes. The read halts 1 residue ahead of the CDR3 end, with the missing end drawn from the germline J gene. The chain has TRBV26 and TRBJ2-7; D is unclear. CDR1 KGHPV and CDR2 FQNQEV come from the germline V gene (reference sequence). Trimming removed 2 bases at V and 3 bases at J, with 5 bases between. This CDR3 is built from 12 residues. The CDR3: CASSLNSYEQYF. The CDR3 bases that were read are TGTGCCAGCAGTCTGAACAGCTATGAACAGTAC.

This clone was seen a few times. The genes and germline here are from mouse. From the germline J gene comes the end of the CDR3, since the read stops 1 residue before it. The V gene is TRBV23, the J gene TRBJ1-4. The germline V gene has CDR1 KGHTA and CDR2 FQNQQP. The CDR3 has 15 amino acids. CDR3 DNA, as far as it was read: TGCTCCAGCAGTCAAATGGCAATTTCCAACGAAAGATTATTT. Protein: CSSSQMAISNERLF. In full, the CDR3 reads CSSSQMAISNERLFF.

This clone was counted between two and nine times. Mouse germline and gene names are used. The sequenced fragment ends 1 residue before the CDR3 boundary, so the rest is inferred from the germline J gene. The chain employs TRBV13-2 and TRBJ2-7; TRBD2 might be the D (5 bases). The germline gives CDR1 NNHNN, CDR2 SYGAGS (reference sequence). The CDR3 totals 11 residues. V was pared by 4 bases and J by 4 bases, with 6 bases between. The chain's CDR3 is CASGLGYEQYF. The sequenced part of the CDR3 DNA is TGTGCCAGCGGTCTGGGTTATGAACAGTAC.

Note on this clone: Gene names are the mouse ones. Sequencing ends 1 residue short of the CDR3 end; the germline J gene provides the rest. This rearrangement joins TRBV24 to TRBJ2-1; perhaps TRBD1 as D (6 bases). This CDR3 is 14 amino acids long. Trimming removed 4 bases from V and 4 bases from J, with 11 bases in between. Germline loops: CDR1 KGHTA, CDR2 FRNEEI. This CDR3 reads CASSPGQHYAEQFF. The sequenced CDR3 bases are TGTGCCAGCAGTCCCGGACAGCATTATGCTGAGCAGTTC.

In regard to this clone: Genes and germline are mouse. The CDR3 bases that were read are TGTGCCAGCAGTCCCGGGTCTAGTGCAGAAACGCTGTAT. Its protein product is CASSPGSSAETLY. The entire CDR3 reads CASSPGSSAETLYF. The chain couples TRBV26 to TRBJ2-3; D remains unclear. The CDR3 end is not reached by the read, which stops 1 residue before it; the germline J gene fills it in. The CDR3 length is 14 residues. With 4 bases removed from V and 0 bases from J, the gap between germline ends came to 8 bases. Per the germline V gene, CDR1 is KGHPV and CDR2 is FQNQEV (reference sequence).

On this clone: The gene names given are mouse names. The CDR3 extends 1 residue past the end of the read, so its final part is completed from the germline J gene. V gene TRBV26 combines with J gene TRBJ2-4; 10 nucleotides line up with TRBD1. From germline, CDR1 is KGHPV and CDR2 FQNQEV (reference sequence). V was pared by 4 bases and J by 3 bases, with 1 base of the junction left unmatched. The length of the CDR3 is 14 residues. This CDR3 is CASSRQGAQNTLYF. The sequenced part of the CDR3 DNA is TGTGCCAGCAGTCGACAGGGGGCCCAAAACACCTTGTAC.

This clone is termed medium-sized (0.01 to 0.1%). Gene labels here are mouse ones. The read falls 1 residue short of the CDR3 end, and the missing part is taken from the germline J gene. The chain combines TRBV26 with TRBJ2-2; no clear D. This CDR3 is 14 amino acids long. Germline V gene sequence: CDR1 KGHPV, CDR2 FQNQEV (reference sequence). Trimming cost V 4 bases and J 0 bases, with 6 bases left between them. The CDR3 is CASSPQANTGQLYF. The sequenced part of the CDR3 DNA is TGTGCCAGCAGTCCTCAGGCAAACACCGGGCAGCTCTAC.

Details on this clone: Mouse gene names apply. The read finishes 1 residue shy of the CDR3 end, and the germline J gene is used to complete it. The J gene is TRBJ1-4, the V gene TRBV13-2; 9 nucleotides align to TRBD1. The germline gives CDR1 NNHNN, CDR2 SYGAGS (reference sequence). Trimming cost V 3 bases and J 6 bases; bases outside gene matches: 6. The length of the CDR3 is 15 residues. CDR3 bases read: TGTGCCAGCGGTGCCCGGGACAGGGAGGACGAAAGATTATTT. It specifies CASGARDREDERLF. The entire CDR3 protein reads CASGARDREDERLFF.

This clone was observed a few times. All gene names here are mouse names. Read sequence stops 1 residue before the CDR3 end, and the germline J gene provides the missing end. The chain couples TRBV26 to TRBJ1-1; D is undetermined. Trimming removed 5 bases at V and 0 bases at J, with 4 bases between. Germline CDR1 and CDR2: KGHPV and FQNQEV (reference sequence). The length of the CDR3 is 12 residues. CDR3: CASSKSNTEVFF. CDR3 bases read: TGTGCCAGCAGTAAGTCAAACACAGAAGTCTTC.

This clone is classed as medium-sized. All gene names here are mouse names. Read data end 1 residue before the CDR3 end; the end is taken from the germline J gene. The genes are TRBV26 and TRBJ2-5, with 10 positions matching TRBD2. With 4 bases clipped from V and 2 bases from J, the junction kept 3 bases outside the gene matches. The CDR3 extends over 15 amino acids. The germline V gene has CDR1 KGHPV and CDR2 FQNQEV (reference sequence). CDR3 residues: CASSRLGGGQDTQYF. The DNA read from the CDR3 is TGTGCCAGCAGTCGACTGGGGGGAGGCCAAGACACCCAGTAC.

To note about this clone: Mouse gene names apply. The read terminates 1 residue before the CDR3 end, so the remaining end is supplied by the germline J gene. The gene calls are TRBV3 and TRBJ2-5, with D possibly matching TRBD1 (5 bases). V was trimmed by 4 bases and J by 4 bases, leaving 6 bases between them. Germline V gives CDR1 SNHLY, CDR2 FYNGKV (reference sequence). CDR3 length: 12 amino acids. This CDR3 reads CASSSGKDTQYF. The covered CDR3 bases are TGTGCCAGCAGCTCAGGGAAAGACACCCAGTAC.

This clone has more than one count but fewer than ten. Gene names are the mouse ones. The CDR3 end lies 1 residue beyond the end of the read and is filled in from the germline J gene. The chain has TRBV23 and TRBJ2-1. From germline, CDR1 is KGHTA and CDR2 FQNQQP. The CDR3 is 13 residues long. CDR3 DNA, as far as it was read: TGCTCCAGCAGTCAATCGAACTATGCTGAGCAGTTC. It codes for CSSSQSNYAEQF. The complete CDR3 protein is CSSSQSNYAEQFF.